Sequencing of this TCR beta chain was carried out in a study of T cells in women clearing cervical HPV infection. Across the study: Donors had HPV16-related CIN3 or worse; 2 had invasive cancer. Cases' blood sampling followed lesion detection by median around 23 weeks (90 to 200). Whole-study findings and limits: Cases carried less TRBV6-7 than controls: 0.11% versus 0.16%.

TCRdb's table, derived via immunoSEQ multiplex PCR, lists solely in-frame clones and lacks some. This table holds 40,000 to 55,000 clones. Details on this clone: Its specificity is not known. Compared with germline, one end of the junction differs, possibly owing to a read error. The read terminates 3 residues before the CDR3 end, so the remaining end is supplied by the germline J gene. The identical CDR3 is also encoded by other nucleotide sequences in the sample.

The CDR3 has 15 residues. Per germline, CDR1 MNHNS and CDR2 SASEGT. The chain joins TRBV6-1 to TRBJ1-3; D not certain. The TCR originated in a woman between 18 and 75 years old with a cervical HPV16 infection that either progressed to CIN3+ or cleared (not recorded which). Sequenced material: blood buffy coat. The CDR3 DNA, read in part, is TGTGCCAGCAGTGAAGCCCCGACACCTGGAAACACG. It is translated as CASSEAPTPGNT. The full CDR3 protein reads CASSEAPTPGNTIYF.